Listed here is a single T cell receptor (beta chain). V was shortened by 2 bases and J by 6 bases, with 10 bases between the two germline ends. Germline CDR1 SEHNR, CDR2 FQNEAQ (reference sequence). CDR3 length: 13 amino acids. TCR beta chains were sequenced at survey level with immunoSEQ. The assay was immunoSEQ multiplex PCR, and TCRdb's table has in-frame clones only and misses some. The sample gives under 65,000 clones, just over 90% of which show up once; around 11% is in the top ten. The material sequenced was PBMCs. V and J are TRBV7-9 and TRBJ1-2; no firm D call. This TCR derives from a man aged 35 to 55 with rheumatoid arthritis. For the CDR3, the DNA is TGTGCCAGCAGCTTATTTGTAGAGAATGGCTACACCTTC. Protein product: CASSLFVENGYTF.